The 6 T cell receptor beta chains listed next were all sequenced from one sample in a study of shared clonotypes between healthy human individuals. Sequencing was performed with immunoSEQ multiplex PCR; in TCRdb, only in-frame clones are kept and a portion is missing. This repertoire shows 300,000 to 400,000 clones, more than 75% found once; its top ten account for roughly 15%. Material: memory CD8+ T cells sorted from blood. Subset described: CD45RO+ cells pooled with CCR7-negative TemRA cells. These receptors were obtained from a man aged 18 to 30 in good health.

This clone appeared once. J is TRBJ1-2 and V is TRBV5-6, with D perhaps matching TRBD1 (5 bases). Between the trimmed V and J ends, which lost 2 bases and 1 base, there was a span of 15 bases. CDR3 length equals 16 residues. Germline assignment: CDR1 SGHDT and CDR2 YYEEEE. CDR3 nucleotide sequence: TGTGCCAGCAGCTTAGCCTACCTACAGGATAACTATGGCTACACCTTC. Translating it yields CASSLAYLQDNYGYTF.

The chain carries TRBV9 and TRBJ1-1, with D possibly matching TRBD1 (6 bases). From germline, CDR1 is SGDLS and CDR2 YYNGEE. Trimming pared 0 bases from V and 4 bases from J, leaving 16 bases between. This CDR3 region has 16 residues. CDR3 region: CASSVGTGGVFTEAFF. DNA for the CDR3: TGTGCCAGCAGCGTAGGTACGGGGGGCGTTTTCACTGAAGCTTTCTTT.

The gene calls are TRBV11-2 and TRBJ2-1; TRBD2 agrees at 8 bases. The CDR3 is made up of 15 amino acids. The J segment lost 7 bases and the V segment lost 7 bases, leaving 12 bases of the junction unmatched. The germline CDR1 and CDR2 sequences are SGHAT and FQNNGV. Here the CDR3 reads CASTLAGGGGNEQFF. CDR3 nucleotide sequence: TGTGCCAGCACCCTAGCCGGGGGGGGAGGAAATGAGCAGTTCTTC.

This clone was seen repeatedly, ten times or more. The rearrangement uses TRBV30 and TRBJ2-5; D is undetermined. Germline V CDR1 and CDR2: GTSNPN, SVGIG (reference sequence). V lost 0 bases and J 4 bases, leaving 6 bases between the germline ends. The CDR3 length is 12 residues. CDR3 sequence reads: CAWSVYGETQYF. The CDR3 DNA is TGTGCCTGGAGTGTATACGGAGAGACCCAGTACTTC.

This chain connects TRBV19 to TRBJ1-2; tentative D call: TRBD1 (5 bases). The germline CDR1 and CDR2 sequences are LNHDA and SQIVND (reference sequence). The CDR3 spans 17 residues. The V gene lost 6 bases and the J gene lost 1 base, with 21 bases spanning the gap. CDR3 DNA sequence: TGTGCCAGTAGCCCCCGGGACGGAAGCTATATTAACTATGGCTACACCTTC. Translation gives CASSPRDGSYINYGYTF. Variable domain in full (rest from reference TRBV19 and TRBJ1-2): DGGITQSPKYLFRKEGQNVTLSCEQNLNHDAMYWYRQDPGQGLRLIYYSQIVNDFQKGDIAEGYSVSREKKESFPLTVTSAQKNPTAFYLCASSPRDGSYINYGYTFGSGTRLTVV.

The chain links TRBV5-8 to TRBJ2-5; D unresolved. Trimming removed 2 bases from V and 5 bases from J, with 10 bases in between. This CDR3 has 13 residues. CDR1 is SGHTS and CDR2 is YDEGEE in the germline V gene. CDR3 nucleotide sequence: TGTGCCAGCAGCTTTTCCACCCCGGAGACCCAGTACTTC. It specifies CASSFSTPETQYF.